The 4 T cell receptor beta chains reported below all come from one sample, sequenced in a study of cytomegalovirus exposure and HLA in healthy donors. The table came from immunoSEQ multiplex PCR; TCRdb's copy has only in-frame clones and leaves some out. The table has 100,000 to 150,000 clones, roughly 89% seen once. The sequencing sample was made of PBMCs. The source of these receptors is a young woman in good health and CMV-seronegative.

This clone showed up just once. The DNA of the CDR3 is TGTGCCAGCAGCCATCTAAGGGCTAGCGACTATGGCTACACCTTC. Its translation is CASSHLRASDYGYTF. The rearrangement joins TRBV27 to TRBJ1-2; D unclear. V gave up 6 bases and J gave up 3 bases, with 17 bases separating them. The V gene's germline CDR1 is MNHEY and CDR2 SMNVEV (reference sequence). The CDR3 spans 15 residues.

This CDR3 is CASSLGTAGYVETQYF. Written as DNA, the CDR3 is TGTGCCAGCAGCTTAGGTACAGCGGGATACGTAGAGACCCAGTACTTC. V gene TRBV7-9 combines with J gene TRBJ2-5; 7 nucleotides line up with TRBD2. The CDR3 consists of 16 residues. Per germline, CDR1 SEHNR and CDR2 FQNEAQ (reference sequence). J gave up 4 bases and V 1 base, and 9 bases lay outside the gene matches.

The chain employs TRBV27 and TRBJ2-2; the D gene is possibly TRBD2 (5 bases). The CDR3 length is 16 residues. Looked up from germline, CDR1 is MNHEY and CDR2 is SMNVEV (reference sequence). V was trimmed by 5 bases and J by 1 base, leaving 14 bases between them. CDR3: CASSKRKLGNTGELFF. The DNA for the CDR3 is TGTGCCAGCAGTAAGCGGAAACTGGGGAACACCGGGGAGCTGTTTTTT.

Concerning this clone: In the same sample, other DNA sequences code for this CDR3. The chain uses TRBV5-1 and TRBJ2-7, with 10 positions matching TRBD2. This CDR3 spans 15 amino acids. Trimming removed 2 bases from V and 2 bases from J; junction bases left unmatched: 4. CDR1 SGHRS and CDR2 YFSETQ come from the germline V gene. The CDR3 loop is CASSLRTSGTYEQYF. CDR3 in DNA: TGCGCCAGCAGCTTACGGACTAGCGGCACCTACGAGCAGTACTTC.